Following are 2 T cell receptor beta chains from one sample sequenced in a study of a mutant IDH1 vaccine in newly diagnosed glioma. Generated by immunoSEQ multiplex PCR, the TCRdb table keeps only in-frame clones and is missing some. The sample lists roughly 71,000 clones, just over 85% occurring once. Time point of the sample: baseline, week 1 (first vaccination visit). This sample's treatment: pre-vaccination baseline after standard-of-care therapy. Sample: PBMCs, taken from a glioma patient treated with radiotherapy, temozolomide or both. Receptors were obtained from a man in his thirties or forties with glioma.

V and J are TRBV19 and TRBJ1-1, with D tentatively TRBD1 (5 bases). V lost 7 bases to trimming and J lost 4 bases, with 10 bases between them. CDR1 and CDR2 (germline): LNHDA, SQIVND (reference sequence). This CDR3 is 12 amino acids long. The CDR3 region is CASTFGGTEAFF. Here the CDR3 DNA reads TGTGCCAGTACCTTCGGGGGCACTGAAGCTTTCTTT.

The CDR3 is CASSEAGVSNQPQHF. DNA of the CDR3: TGTGCCAGCAGTGAGGCAGGGGTGAGCAATCAGCCCCAGCATTTT. The chain recombines TRBV6-1 with TRBJ1-5; D might be TRBD1 (6 bases). Looked up from germline, CDR1 is MNHNS and CDR2 is SASEGT. This CDR3 has 15 residues. The germline V and J ends were trimmed by 3 bases and 1 base, with 10 bases remaining between them.